This TCR beta chain came from a study of shared clonotypes between healthy human individuals. Produced via immunoSEQ multiplex PCR; TCRdb's table is partial and in-frame only. The sample lists about 450,000 clones; about four fifths were seen once. V lost 2 bases and J 4 bases, leaving 9 bases between the germline ends. Germline CDR1 and CDR2: SGHNT and YENEEA. The CDR3 consists of 15 residues. Each donor was a Caucasian adult residing in Nashville, Tennessee. This receptor was identified in a woman between 40 and 55 years old in good health. Some clones in this sample may be carry-over from other donors' samples. The rearrangement joins TRBV11-3 to TRBJ1-6, with unresolved D. The sample taken for sequencing was PBMCs. This CDR3 reads CASSLSGPYNSPLHF. The CDR3 DNA follows: TGTGCCAGCAGCTTAAGCGGACCGTATAATTCACCCCTCCACTTT.